This T cell receptor (beta chain) was captured by sequencing in a study of cytomegalovirus exposure and HLA in healthy donors. Study-wide results and caveats: Later on, a genetic analysis was performed. It linked a missense variant in DCLRE1C with V- and J-gene trimming of TCR beta.

A remark on this clone: The antigen is undetermined.

Germline CDR1 reads SGHNT; CDR2 reads YYREEE (reference sequence). J lost 1 base, V lost 3 bases, and 13 bases had no gene match. CDR3 length: 18 amino acids. The PCR ran on 60 Vbeta and 13 Jbeta primers. Only in-frame clones appear in the TCRdb table, and some are missing; sequencing was by immunoSEQ multiplex PCR. The data contain about 140,000 clones, around four fifths of them singletons. The rearrangement uses TRBV5-4 and TRBJ1-1; 9 positions agree with TRBD1. Sequencing was performed on PBMCs. The sequence derives from a man aged 25 to 40 in good health and CMV-seropositive. The CDR3 is CASSSGTGSVGSNTEAFF. The CDR3 DNA follows: TGTGCCAGCAGCTCCGGGACAGGGTCTGTGGGTTCGAACACTGAAGCTTTCTTT.